These 28 T cell receptor beta chains were sequenced from one sample in a study of blood T cell repertoires in COVID-19. Generated by immunoSEQ multiplex PCR, the TCRdb table keeps only in-frame clones and is missing some. Of about 70,000 clones in the sample, 91% were seen once. The sequencing input was peripheral blood. All receptors derive from a human donor in a cohort sampled during active COVID-19.

This chain connects TRBV7-9 to TRBJ1-5; tentative D call: TRBD1 (6 bases). From germline, CDR1 is SEHNR and CDR2 FQNEAQ (reference sequence). CDR3 size: 19 residues. V was pared by 3 bases and J by 0 bases, with 21 bases between. The CDR3, as DNA: TGTGCCAGCAGCTTCCTTACAGGGTTTACGCCACATAGCAATCAGCCCCAGCATTTT. Protein product: CASSFLTGFTPHSNQPQHF.

This clone was detected only a few times. This CDR3 reads CASSQRGPGGRSEQYF. The CDR3 DNA is TGTGCCAGCAGCCAAAGAGGCCCAGGGGGCCGGAGCGAGCAGTACTTC. This sequence joins TRBV3-1 (or the pseudogene TRBV3-2) and TRBJ2-7; 8 bases match TRBD1. Germline V lookup: CDR1 LGHDT, CDR2 YNNKEL (reference sequence). V was pared by 2 bases and J by 6 bases, with 12 bases of the junction left unmatched. The CDR3 has 16 residues.

The chain carries TRBV6-6 and TRBJ1-6; D call uncertain. This CDR3 comprises 12 residues. The germline V gene encodes CDR1 MNHNY and CDR2 SVGAGI (reference sequence). V dropped 3 bases and J dropped 13 bases, with 10 bases sitting between them. The CDR3 DNA reads as TGTGCCAGCAGTTATCCGGTTACTCCCCTCCACTTT. Amino acids: CASSYPVTPLHF.

The V gene is TRBV6-6, the J gene TRBJ1-1; 9 positions match TRBD1. The CDR3 is 16 amino acids. J lost 1 base, V lost 0 bases, and 3 bases had no gene match. In germline, CDR1 is MNHNY, CDR2 SVGAGI (reference sequence). CDR3 in amino acids: CASSYSQGAPNTEAFF. In nucleotides, the CDR3 is TGTGCCAGCAGTTACTCACAGGGGGCACCGAACACTGAAGCTTTCTTT.

The rearrangement links TRBV19 to TRBJ1-1; 9 bases are a match to TRBD1. Germline V gives CDR1 LNHDA, CDR2 SQIVND (reference sequence). The CDR3 loop spans 12 amino acids. With 8 bases clipped from V and 8 bases from J, the junction kept 6 bases outside the gene matches. The DNA for the CDR3 is TGTGCCAGTCGAATCGGACAGGGGGAAGCTTTCTTT. Its protein is CASRIGQGEAFF.

This chain links TRBV4-3 with TRBJ2-7, with D hard to call. The CDR3 covers 15 residues. Germline V CDR1 and CDR2: LGHNA, YSLEER. The V end was cut by 2 bases, the J end by 0 bases, with 11 bases between. CDR3 loop: CASSQCSCGSYEQYF. DNA of the CDR3: TGCGCCAGCAGCCAATGCTCTTGCGGCTCCTACGAGCAGTACTTC.

This chain links TRBV28 with TRBJ2-7; 12 nucleotides line up with TRBD1. Germline assignment: CDR1 MDHEN and CDR2 SYDVKM. This CDR3 comprises 14 residues. Losses at the gene ends were 3 bases for V and 8 bases for J; bases not matched to a gene: 5. CDR3 in amino acids: CASSLTGTGGKQYF. The CDR3 DNA reads TGTGCCAGCAGTTTGACAGGGACAGGGGGCAAGCAGTACTTC. The full variable domain, rest sourced from reference TRBV28 and TRBJ2-7, is DVKVTQSSRYLVKRTGEKVFLECVQDMDHENMFWYRQDPGLGLRLIYFSYDVKMKEKGDIPEGYSVSREKKERFSLILESASTNQTSMYLCASSLTGTGGKQYFGPGTRLTVT.

CDR3 DNA sequence: TGTGCCAGTAGTGTACAGCCTTACGGCAATCAGCCCCAGCATTTT. Its translation: CASSVQPYGNQPQHF. J is TRBJ1-5 and V is TRBV19; no firm D call. Germline CDR1 is LNHDA and CDR2 is SQIVND (reference sequence). The germline V and J ends were trimmed by 5 bases and 2 bases, with 13 bases remaining between them. The CDR3 spans 15 residues.

V usage is TRBV5-5 and J usage is TRBJ2-7; the D is unclear. The germline gives CDR1 SGHKS, CDR2 YYEKEE (reference sequence). V was cut by 0 bases and J by 0 bases, with 16 bases left in between. This CDR3 has 17 amino acids. CDR3 in DNA: TGTGCCAGCAGCTTGGACCGAGCAGCGTATTCCTCCTACGAGCAGTACTTC. It specifies CASSLDRAAYSSYEQYF.

This chain joins TRBV11-2 and TRBJ2-7, with D possibly TRBD1 on 5 matching bases. The germline V gene has CDR1 SGHAT and CDR2 FQNNGV. The CDR3 runs 16 residues. Trimming took off 5 bases at V and 2 bases at J, with 19 bases between the two ends. The CDR3 nucleotides are TGTGCCAGCAGCCGTGCCCAGGGTATCGCTACCTACGAGCAGTACTTC. Its protein is CASSRAQGIATYEQYF. Together with reference TRBV11-2 and TRBJ2-7, the CDR3 gives the full variable domain: EAGVAQSPRYKIIEKRQSVAFWCNPISGHATLYWYQQILGQGPKLLIQFQNNGVVDDSQLPKDRFSAERLKGVDSTLKIQPAKLEDSAVYLCASSRAQGIATYEQYFGPGTRLTVT.

The chain carries TRBV4-1 and TRBJ2-1; 10 bases align to TRBD2. V lost 4 bases and J lost 8; bases outside the gene matches: 23. The CDR3 runs 20 residues. The germline V gene has CDR1 MGHRA and CDR2 YSYEKL. DNA of the CDR3: TGCGCCAGCAGCCCCGATCCCCTCCCCCCTCTAGCGGGGGTCAGGGATGAGCAGTTCTTC. This encodes CASSPDPLPPLAGVRDEQFF.

The chain carries TRBV9 and TRBJ2-3; 10 bases map to TRBD2. The length of the CDR3 is 15 residues. V was pared by 0 bases and J by 4 bases, with 2 bases of the junction left unmatched. In germline, CDR1 is SGDLS, CDR2 YYNGEE. CDR3 bases: TGTGCCAGCAGCGTAGTGAGCGGGGGGGCAGATACGCAGTATTTT. Amino acid sequence: CASSVVSGGADTQYF.

The V call is TRBV12-1, the J call TRBJ1-2; the table's D gene call, TRBD1, was not cross checked with the DNA. TRBV12-1 is termed a pseudogene. CDR3 length equals 17 residues. CDR3 in DNA: TGTGCCAGCAGCTCAACCATCCCGGACAGGCGAAACTATGGCTACACCTTC. Translation gives CASSSTIPDRRNYGYTF.

The chain combines TRBV28 with TRBJ2-7, with no clear D. V was pared by 1 base and J by 4 bases, with 14 bases between. The CDR3 extends over 15 amino acids. Germline loops: CDR1 MDHEN, CDR2 SYDVKM. This CDR3 is CASSLSGGPLYEQYF. CDR3 coding DNA: TGTGCCAGCAGTTTATCAGGTGGGCCATTATACGAGCAGTACTTC.

The rearrangement joins TRBV11-2 to TRBJ2-7, with TRBD1 as a possible D gene (6 bases). The CDR3 contains 14 residues. Trimming removed 1 base from V and 4 bases from J, with 11 bases in between. CDR1 is SGHAT and CDR2 is FQNNGV in the germline V gene. The CDR3 region is CASSLGWQGYEQYF. CDR3 DNA sequence: TGTGCCAGCAGCTTAGGATGGCAGGGGTACGAGCAGTACTTC.

The V and J genes are TRBV11-1 and TRBJ2-7, with D tentatively TRBD1 (5 bases). Deletions cut 1 base from V and 0 bases from J, with 10 bases between. The CDR3 extends over 15 amino acids. Germline lookup yields CDR1 SGHAT and CDR2 FQDESV (reference sequence). The CDR3 protein is CASSLGRQSSYEQYF. For the CDR3, the DNA is TGTGCCAGCAGCTTAGGCCGACAGAGCTCCTACGAGCAGTACTTC.

V gene TRBV9 combines with J gene TRBJ1-4, with D unclear. Looked up from germline, CDR1 is SGDLS and CDR2 is YYNGEE. Trimming removed 3 bases from V and 3 bases from J, with 6 bases in between. This CDR3 has 13 residues. The CDR3 coding sequence is TGTGCCAGCAGCGGGAGGTCTAATGAAAAACTGTTTTTT. Residues: CASSGRSNEKLFF.

The chain links TRBV9 to TRBJ2-6, with D tentatively TRBD1 (5 bases). CDR3 length: 20 residues. Between the trimmed V and J ends, which lost 0 bases and 0 bases, there was a span of 19 bases. Germline V lookup: CDR1 SGDLS, CDR2 YYNGEE. The CDR3 spells CASSVVYSQGPHSGANVLTF. The CDR3 DNA reads as TGTGCCAGCAGCGTAGTATATTCCCAGGGCCCCCACTCTGGGGCCAACGTCCTGACTTTC.

The CDR3 sequence: CASSSQGVGTEAFF. The CDR3 DNA follows: TGTGCCAGCAGCTCACAGGGGGTGGGGACTGAAGCTTTCTTT. The genes are TRBV7-2 and TRBJ1-1, with 8 positions matching TRBD1. This CDR3 comprises 14 residues. V shed 4 bases and J 5 bases; nucleotides not matched to a gene: 6. CDR1 SGHTA and CDR2 FQGNSA come from the germline V gene.

CDR3 loop: CASSFGQSYQETQYF. CDR3 bases: TGCGCCAGCAGCTTTGGACAATCTTACCAAGAGACCCAGTACTTC. The rearrangement uses TRBV5-1 and TRBJ2-5, with D perhaps matching TRBD1 (5 bases). V lost 2 bases, J lost 0 bases, and 11 bases lay in between. Per germline, CDR1 SGHRS and CDR2 YFSETQ. The CDR3 is 15 amino acids.

The genes are TRBV6-2 or TRBV6-3 and TRBJ2-7; 10 nucleotides line up with TRBD2. J was trimmed by 3 bases and V by 2 bases; bases with no gene match: 4. Looked up from germline, CDR1 is MNHEY and CDR2 is SVGEGT. CDR3 length equals 15 residues. The CDR3: CASSYGLAGDYEQYF. Here the CDR3 DNA reads TGTGCCAGCAGTTACGGGCTAGCGGGGGACTACGAGCAGTACTTC.

The genes are TRBV28 and TRBJ2-5, with D possibly being TRBD2 (5 bases). V was clipped by 2 bases and J by 3 bases, with 16 bases between them. The germline gives CDR1 MDHEN, CDR2 SYDVKM. The length of the CDR3 is 16 residues. Written as DNA, the CDR3 is TGTGCCAGCAGTTTACTCGAGGAGCGGCTAAAAGAGACCCAGTACTTC. Translated: CASSLLEERLKETQYF. The variable domain in full, completed from reference TRBV28 and TRBJ2-5, reads DVKVTQSSRYLVKRTGEKVFLECVQDMDHENMFWYRQDPGLGLRLIYFSYDVKMKEKGDIPEGYSVSREKKERFSLILESASTNQTSMYLCASSLLEERLKETQYFGPGTRLLVL.

The V gene is TRBV20-1, the J gene TRBJ2-2; D is uncertain. Trimming left V 3 bases short and J 6 bases short, with 5 bases between. Per the germline V gene, CDR1 is DFQATT and CDR2 is SNEGSKA (reference sequence). This CDR3 has 11 residues. Here the CDR3 DNA reads TGCAGTGCTAGCTTCGCCGGGGAGCTGTTTTTT. Its translation is CSASFAGELFF.

In its sample, this clone was seen once. The chain uses TRBV29-1 and TRBJ1-1, with D maybe TRBD1 (5 bases). Germline CDR1 is SQVTM and CDR2 is ANQGSEA. This CDR3 contains 13 residues. V gave up 4 bases and J gave up 3 bases, with 12 bases separating them. CDR3 region: CSVAGGEDTEAFF. The DNA for the CDR3 is TGCAGCGTTGCTGGGGGGGAAGACACTGAAGCTTTCTTT.

This chain joins TRBV21-1 and TRBJ1-2; TRBD1 is taken as the D call from the table, unchecked against the DNA. TRBV21-1 is termed a pseudogene. CDR3 length: 17 residues. The CDR3 here is CASSRYRARTGYYGYTF. The CDR3 bases are TGTGCCAGCAGCAGGTATCGGGCCAGGACAGGGTACTATGGCTACACCTTC.

In regard to this clone: Other DNA sequences in this specimen translate into the identical CDR3. V is TRBV12-3 or TRBV12-4 and J is TRBJ2-7; a possible D gene is TRBD1 (5 bases). V lost 3 bases and J lost 2, with 8 bases in between. The CDR3 totals 13 residues. CDR3 in DNA: TGTGCCAGCAGTTTCGGACAAACCTACGAGCAGTACTTC. As protein: CASSFGQTYEQYF.

The sample holds one count of this clone. The chain is built from TRBV7-9 and TRBJ1-2, with D unclear. This CDR3 is built from 15 residues. V lost 1 base, J lost 0 bases, and 9 bases lay in between. The germline V gene has CDR1 SEHNR and CDR2 FQNEAQ (reference sequence). CDR3 sequence: CASSLEADANYGYTF. In DNA, the CDR3 is TGTGCCAGCAGCTTAGAGGCGGATGCTAACTATGGCTACACCTTC.

The chain combines TRBV11-2 with TRBJ2-7; unclear D gene. V lost 1 base and J 4 bases, leaving 14 bases between the germline ends. The CDR3 is 15 amino acids. CDR1 and CDR2 from the germline V gene are SGHAT and FQNNGV. The CDR3 sequence: CASSLVPVLFYEQYF. CDR3 DNA: TGTGCCAGCAGCTTAGTTCCCGTTCTTTTTTACGAGCAGTACTTC. Full variable domain (rest looked up from reference TRBV11-2 and TRBJ2-7): EAGVAQSPRYKIIEKRQSVAFWCNPISGHATLYWYQQILGQGPKLLIQFQNNGVVDDSQLPKDRFSAERLKGVDSTLKIQPAKLEDSAVYLCASSLVPVLFYEQYFGPGTRLTVT.